This note documents a single TCR beta chain sequence. Its target is unknown. The sample comes from a study of T cell repertoires in cytomegalovirus infection. V was pared by 0 bases and J by 2 bases, with 15 bases between. The germline gives CDR1 SGHRS, CDR2 YFSETQ. The CDR3 extends over 16 amino acids. TCRdb reprocessed the reads via MiXCR and lists one record per CDR3 protein. The sample contains roughly 920,000 distinct CDR3 sequences, around 31% of which appear only once. V is TRBV5-1 and J is TRBJ2-7; the D gene is possibly TRBD1 (6 bases). The starting material was cultured CD8+ T cells from PBMCs, obtained from culture after CMV antigen stimulation. The receptor comes from a human donor in good health (CMV status not recorded). Some clones in this sample may be carry-over from other donors' samples. CDR3 coding DNA: TGCGCCAGCAGCTTGGAAGGCAGGGGAAGCCCCTACGAGCAGTACTTC. Translation: CASSLEGRGSPYEQYF.